The T cell receptor (beta chain) under discussion was sequenced for a study of blood T cell repertoires in COVID-19. Study information: Samples representing acute and convalescent COVID-19 were sourced from the United States, Italy and Spain. From T cells, B-cell-depleted T cells, or PBMCs came the material, which was cDNA or gDNA.

Only in-frame clones appear in the TCRdb table, and some are missing; sequencing was by immunoSEQ multiplex PCR. The table includes around 130,000 clones, about four fifths detected once. The CDR3 is 16 residues long. The germline V gene has CDR1 MNHEY and CDR2 SMNVEV (reference sequence). Losses at the gene ends were 6 bases for V and 6 bases for J; bases not matched to a gene: 9. The chain recombines TRBV27 with TRBJ2-3, with 13 nucleotides matching TRBD2. This TCR derives from a man aged 40-50 years with active or convalescent COVID-19. Sequenced material: peripheral blood. The CDR3 region has the DNA TGTGCCAGCAGCAAACTAGCGGGGGGGCAGGCCGATACGCAGTATTTT. Protein sequence: CASSKLAGGQADTQYF.